Listed here are 14 T cell receptor beta chains from one sample, sequenced in a study of blood T cell repertoires in COVID-19. Here immunoSEQ multiplex PCR was the method, and the copy in TCRdb shows in-frame clones only, minus some. Here the sample spans about 76,000 clones, roughly 90% being singletons. The specimen was peripheral blood. The origin of the receptors is a human donor in a cohort sampled during active COVID-19.

A few counts support this clone. In DNA form, the CDR3 reads TGTGCCAGTAAGCCCAGGTCGAGCTCCTACGAGCAGTACTTC. It encodes CASKPRSSSYEQYF. J is TRBJ2-7 and V is TRBV19; D call uncertain. Per germline, CDR1 LNHDA and CDR2 SQIVND (reference sequence). Trimming stripped 7 bases from V and 0 bases from J, with 13 bases between. The CDR3 length is 14 residues. The entire variable domain, with the rest obtained from reference TRBV19 and TRBJ2-7, is as follows: DGGITQSPKYLFRKEGQNVTLSCEQNLNHDAMYWYRQDPGQGLRLIYYSQIVNDFQKGDIAEGYSVSREKKESFPLTVTSAQKNPTAFYLCASKPRSSSYEQYFGPGTRLTVT.

The gene calls are TRBV11-3 and TRBJ2-3, with TRBD2 matching 7 bases. Germline values: CDR1 SGHNT, CDR2 YENEEA. This CDR3 contains 16 residues. V shed 5 bases, J shed 3 bases, and the junction held 11 bases outside the gene matches. CDR3 nucleotide sequence: TGTGCCAGCAGCGGGGTCGGGGCTAGCGGAACAGATACGCAGTATTTT. It encodes CASSGVGASGTDTQYF.

The gene calls are TRBV30 and TRBJ2-2; 9 bases match TRBD1. Germline V lookup: CDR1 GTSNPN, CDR2 SVGIG (reference sequence). After removal of 6 bases from V and 5 bases from J, the junction contained 13 bases not matched to a gene. CDR3 length: 16 residues. The CDR3 DNA reads as TGTGCCTGTAATGCCGGGACAGGGAGCTGGACCGGGGAGCTGTTTTTT. Translation gives CACNAGTGSWTGELFF.

CDR3 sequence: CATTVRGNQPQHF. The CDR3, as DNA: TGTGCCACCACGGTCAGGGGCAATCAGCCCCAGCATTTT. The chain employs TRBV28 and TRBJ1-5; tentatively, D is TRBD1 (5 bases). This CDR3 comprises 13 residues. In germline, CDR1 is MDHEN, CDR2 SYDVKM. Trimming cost V 10 bases and J 2 bases, with 12 bases left between them.

The rearrangement uses TRBV5-1 and TRBJ2-2, with TRBD1 matching over 11 bases. This CDR3 region has 15 residues. The germline CDR1 and CDR2 sequences are SGHRS and YFSETQ. V shed 4 bases and J 6 bases; nucleotides not matched to a gene: 5. CDR3 loop: CASSRGQGASGELFF. The CDR3 bases are TGCGCCAGCAGCCGTGGACAGGGGGCGTCCGGGGAGCTGTTTTTT.

This sequence joins TRBV7-9 and TRBJ1-2; TRBD1 matches at 7 bases. The CDR3 is 17 amino acids. V lost 6 bases and J lost 8; bases outside the gene matches: 21. CDR1 and CDR2 from the germline V gene are SEHNR and FQNEAQ (reference sequence). In DNA, the CDR3 is TGTGCCAGCAGTCGAACCCATCCTCTCGAGGGGGCCAAGGGCTACACCTTC. It specifies CASSRTHPLEGAKGYTF.

This chain uses TRBV29-1 with TRBJ2-5; no definite D call. V dropped 4 bases and J dropped 4 bases, with 10 bases sitting between them. The CDR3 runs 12 residues. The V gene's germline CDR1 is SQVTM and CDR2 ANQGSEA. CDR3 in amino acids: CSVVARGETQYF. The CDR3 nucleotides read TGCAGCGTTGTAGCTCGAGGAGAGACCCAGTACTTC. Filled out from reference TRBV29-1 and TRBJ2-5, the complete variable domain reads SAVISQKPSRDICQRGTSLTIQCQVDSQVTMMFWYRQQPGQSLTLIATANQGSEATYESGFVIDKFPISRPNLTFSTLTVSNMSPEDSSIYLCSVVARGETQYFGPGTRLLVL.

This clone was recorded a few times. This chain links TRBV2 with TRBJ2-2; 11 bases align to TRBD2. J lost 1 base, V lost 4 bases, and 5 bases had no gene match. The germline CDR1 and CDR2 sequences are SNHLY and FYNNEI. The CDR3 has 17 amino acids. CDR3 sequence: CASSVGLAGGNTGELFF. CDR3 DNA: TGTGCCAGCAGTGTAGGTCTAGCGGGAGGGAACACCGGGGAGCTGTTTTTT.

This clone was detected a few times. The rearrangement links TRBV7-9 to TRBJ2-1, with D perhaps TRBD2 (5 bases). The V gene lost 2 bases and the J gene lost 4 bases, with 12 bases spanning the gap. CDR3 length: 15 amino acids. CDR1 is SEHNR and CDR2 is FQNEAQ in the germline V gene (reference sequence). CDR3 in amino acids: CASSLSGLDYNEQFF. DNA for the CDR3: TGTGCCAGCAGCTTATCAGGACTGGATTACAATGAGCAGTTCTTC.

The chain combines TRBV7-3 with TRBJ2-1; 8 bases are shared with TRBD1. CDR1 is SGHTA, CDR2 FQGTGA, per germline. J lost 8 bases, V lost 5 bases, and 5 bases had no gene match. The CDR3 sequence is 13 residues long. CDR3 region: CASSGQGWDEQFF. The CDR3 coding sequence is TGTGCCAGCAGCGGACAGGGTTGGGATGAGCAGTTCTTC.

The chain combines TRBV9 with TRBJ2-5; 8 bases align to TRBD2. The CDR3 length is 15 residues. Per germline, CDR1 SGDLS and CDR2 YYNGEE. Trimming removed 3 bases from V and 4 bases from J; junction bases left unmatched: 8. CDR3: CASSGSGISGETQYF. For the CDR3, the DNA is TGTGCCAGCAGCGGTAGCGGGATAAGCGGAGAGACCCAGTACTTC.

The genes are TRBV3-1 (or the pseudogene TRBV3-2) and TRBJ2-7; possibly TRBD2 for D (5 bases). Trimming pared 4 bases from V and 6 bases from J, leaving 13 bases between. The CDR3 has 13 residues. Germline-derived CDR1 and CDR2 are LGHDT and YNNKEL (reference sequence). CDR3 in DNA: TGTGCCAGCAGCCGTCCGGGAAGGAGCGAGCAGTACTTC. Residues: CASSRPGRSEQYF.

The V call is TRBV5-6, the J call TRBJ2-7; 7 bases align to TRBD2. V was clipped by 2 bases and J by 2 bases; unmatched bases: 10. The CDR3 runs 16 residues. CDR1 and CDR2 (germline): SGHDT, YYEEEE. This CDR3 is CASSLMGGPIPYEQYF. CDR3 sequence (DNA): TGTGCCAGCAGCTTAATGGGAGGGCCCATCCCCTACGAGCAGTACTTC.

V and J are TRBV28 and TRBJ2-1; tentatively, D is TRBD2 (6 bases). Trimming left V 6 bases short and J 4 bases short, with 10 bases between. The germline V gene encodes CDR1 MDHEN and CDR2 SYDVKM. CDR3 length: 13 amino acids. The CDR3, as DNA: TGTGCCAGCAGCCGGGACTCGTACAATGAGCAGTTCTTC. This codes for CASSRDSYNEQFF.